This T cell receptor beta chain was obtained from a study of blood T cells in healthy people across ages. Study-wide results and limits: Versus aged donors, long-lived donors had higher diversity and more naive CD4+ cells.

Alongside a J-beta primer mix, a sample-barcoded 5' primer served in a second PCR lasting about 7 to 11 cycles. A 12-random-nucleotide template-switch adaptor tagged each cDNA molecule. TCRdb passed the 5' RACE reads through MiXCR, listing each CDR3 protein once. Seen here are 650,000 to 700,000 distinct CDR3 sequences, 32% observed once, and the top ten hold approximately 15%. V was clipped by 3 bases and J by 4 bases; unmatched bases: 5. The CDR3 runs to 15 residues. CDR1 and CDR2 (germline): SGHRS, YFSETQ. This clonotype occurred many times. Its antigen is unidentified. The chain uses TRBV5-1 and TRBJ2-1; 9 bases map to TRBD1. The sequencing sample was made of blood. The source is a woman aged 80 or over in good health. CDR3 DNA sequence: TGCGCCAGCAGCTGGGGGACAGGGAAATACAATGAGCAGTTCTTC. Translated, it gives CASSWGTGKYNEQFF.